The sequence of this TCR beta chain was determined in a study of blood T cell repertoires in COVID-19. CDR1 is MGHRA and CDR2 is YSYEKL in the germline V gene. The V gene end was trimmed by 4 bases and the J gene end by 6 bases; junction bases not matched to a gene: 4. The CDR3 consists of 15 residues. In the study's own analysis: How many nucleated cells were present was estimated from reference gene primer amplification. Sequencing used immunoSEQ multiplex PCR; TCRdb keeps in-frame clones, though not all of them. V, J and clone size derive from that table, while D and trimming were established from the DNA sequence. The sample includes 250,000 or so clones, 89% of them seen just once. This clone was seen more than once but under ten times.

The sample taken for sequencing was peripheral blood. The receptor comes from a woman in her thirties or forties who had recovered from COVID-19. V is TRBV4-1 and J is TRBJ2-1, with 12 bases identical to TRBD2. CDR3 sequence: CASSRLAGDLNEQFF. The CDR3 nucleotides read TGCGCCAGCAGCCGACTAGCGGGAGACCTCAATGAGCAGTTCTTC.